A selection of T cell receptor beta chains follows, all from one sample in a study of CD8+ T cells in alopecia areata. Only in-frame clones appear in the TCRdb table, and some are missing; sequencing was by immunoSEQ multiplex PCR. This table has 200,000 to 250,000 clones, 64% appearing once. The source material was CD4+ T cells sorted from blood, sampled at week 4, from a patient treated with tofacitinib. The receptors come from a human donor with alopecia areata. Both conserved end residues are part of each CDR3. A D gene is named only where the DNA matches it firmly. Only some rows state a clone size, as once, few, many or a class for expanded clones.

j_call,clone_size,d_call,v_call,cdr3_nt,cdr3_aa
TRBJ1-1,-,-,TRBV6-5,TGTGCCAGCAGTTACCCGGACCCCCCGTTC,CASSYPDPPF
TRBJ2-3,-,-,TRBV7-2,TGTGCCAGCAGCTCATGGGACGGATACACAGATACGCAGTATTTT,CASSSWDGYTDTQYF
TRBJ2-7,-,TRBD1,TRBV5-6,TGTGCCAGCAGCTTCCGGGACAGGGGTCCCTACGAGCAGTACTTC,CASSFRDRGPYEQYF
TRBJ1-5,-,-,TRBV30,TGTGCCTGGAGTAGGGCCTTTAGTCAGCCCCAGCATTTT,CAWSRAFSQPQHF
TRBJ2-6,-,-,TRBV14,TGTGCCAGCTCGTCCTCTGGGGCCAACGTCCTGACTTTC,CASSSSGANVLTF
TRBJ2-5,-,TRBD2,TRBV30,TGTGCCTGGAGTGTACTAGCGGGGGGTACCGAGACCCAGTACTTC,CAWSVLAGGTETQYF
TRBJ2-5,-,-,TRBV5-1,TGCGCCAGCAGCTTGACCGCGGGAGAGACCCAGTACTTC,CASSLTAGETQYF
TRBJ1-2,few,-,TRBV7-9,TGTGCCAGCTCAGCCGGACAGTTCTATGGCTACACCTTC,CASSAGQFYGYTF
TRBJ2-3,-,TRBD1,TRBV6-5,TGTGCCAGCAGTTCACACGACAGGGCGGGCACAGATACGCAGTATTTT,CASSSHDRAGTDTQYF
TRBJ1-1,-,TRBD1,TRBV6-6,TGTGCCAGCAGTACACGGACAGGGATGAACACTGAAGCTTTCTTT,CASSTRTGMNTEAFF
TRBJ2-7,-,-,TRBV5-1,TGCGCCAGCAGCCTGAAACGAGGAGGATACGAGCAGTACTTC,CASSLKRGGYEQYF
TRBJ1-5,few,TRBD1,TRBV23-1,TGCGCCAGCAGTCGGAGAGACAGGGGAAGGGAGCCCCAGCATTTT,CASSRRDRGREPQHF
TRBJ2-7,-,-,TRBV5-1,TGCGCCAGCAGCTTAGGACAGAACCCCTACGAGCAGTACTTC,CASSLGQNPYEQYF
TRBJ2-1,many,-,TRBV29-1,TGCAGCGGGGGTGACACGGATGAGCAGTTCTTC,CSGGDTDEQFF
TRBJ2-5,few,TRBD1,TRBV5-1,TGCGCCAGCAGCGTCGGGACAGCACAAGAGACCCAGTACTTC,CASSVGTAQETQYF
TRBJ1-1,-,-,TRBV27,TGTGCCAGCAGTTTGAGGGGGAGCACTGAAGCTTTCTTT,CASSLRGSTEAFF
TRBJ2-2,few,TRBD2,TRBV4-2,TGTGCCAGCAGCCTAGCGGGATCAACCGGGGAGCTGTTTTTT,CASSLAGSTGELFF
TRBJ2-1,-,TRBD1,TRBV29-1,TGCAGCGTTGGGACAGGGAGCTCCTACAATGAGCAGTTCTTC,CSVGTGSSYNEQFF
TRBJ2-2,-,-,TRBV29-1,TGCAGCGTTTCTTCGGGCGGGGAGCTGTTTTTT,CSVSSGGELFF
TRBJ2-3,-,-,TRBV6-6,TGTGCCAGCAGTTCGGACGCGTACTTAGATACGCAGTATTTT,CASSSDAYLDTQYF
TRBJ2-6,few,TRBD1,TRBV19,TGTGCCAGTAGTGACGACAGGGGGCGGATATCTGGGGCCAACGTCCTGACTTTC,CASSDDRGRISGANVLTF
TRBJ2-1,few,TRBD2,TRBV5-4,TGTGCCAGCAGCCCCGGACCTGGGACTAGCGGGGGGCATGATGAGCAGTTCTTC,CASSPGPGTSGGHDEQFF
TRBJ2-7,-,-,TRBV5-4,TGTGCCAGCAGCGATAAGGTTCGGGCAGCTGGGGCCTACGAGCAGTACTTC,CASSDKVRAAGAYEQYF
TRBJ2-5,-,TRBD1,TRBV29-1,TGCAGCGTTGAAAGTTTTGGACAGGGACAAGAGACCCAGTACTTC,CSVESFGQGQETQYF
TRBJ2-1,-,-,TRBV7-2,TGTGCCAGCAGCCCAACTTATGAGCAGTTCTTC,CASSPTYEQFF
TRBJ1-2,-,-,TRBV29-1,TGCAGCGTTGGAGACGGTAACTATGGCTACACCTTC,CSVGDGNYGYTF
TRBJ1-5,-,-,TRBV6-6,TGTGCCAGCACCCCGGTGCCACAGCAGCCCCAGCATTTT,CASTPVPQQPQHF
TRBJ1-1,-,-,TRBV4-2,TGTGCCAGCAGCCAGGGGGAAAGGGGCACTGAAGCTTTCTTT,CASSQGERGTEAFF
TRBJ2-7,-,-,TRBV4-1,TGCGCCAGCAGCCAAGAGGGCAGACCTTACGAGCAGTACTTC,CASSQEGRPYEQYF
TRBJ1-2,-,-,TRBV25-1,TGTGCCAGCAGTGTTACAGGGATGAACGGTGGCTACACCTTC,CASSVTGMNGGYTF
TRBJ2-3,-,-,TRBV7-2,TGTGCCAGCAGCTTAGAGCCCACAGATACGCAGTATTTT,CASSLEPTDTQYF
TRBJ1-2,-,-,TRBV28,TGTGCCAGCAGTTTGGCGGGGATCTATGGCTACACCTTC,CASSLAGIYGYTF
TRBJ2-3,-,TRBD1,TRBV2,TGTGCCAGCGATGTCCGTGGACAGGGGACAGATACGCAGTATTTT,CASDVRGQGTDTQYF
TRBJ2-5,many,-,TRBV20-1,TGCAGTGCTCTAAAAGAGACCCAGTACTTC,CSALKETQYF
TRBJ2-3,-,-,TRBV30,TGTGCCTGGAGTGTTTTTCGGGATACGCAGTATTTT,CAWSVFRDTQYF
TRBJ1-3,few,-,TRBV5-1,TGCGCCAGCAGCTTGGCGGGGACAATCGGCGGAAACACCATATATTTT,CASSLAGTIGGNTIYF
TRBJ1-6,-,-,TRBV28,TGTGCCAGCAGCCGAGGCTCGGGCCTGGCGTTGTTGTTGGATTCACCCCTCCACTTT,CASSRGSGLALLLDSPLHF
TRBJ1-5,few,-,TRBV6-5,TGTGCCAGCCAGGACGGGCTTTATCAGCCCCAGCATTTT,CASQDGLYQPQHF
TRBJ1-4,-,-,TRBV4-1,TGCGCCAGCAGCCAAGGATTGCTGGGCTCGGGTAATGAAAAACTGTTTTTT,CASSQGLLGSGNEKLFF
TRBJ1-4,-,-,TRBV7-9,TGTGCCAGCAGTCGAGACAATGAAAAACTGTTTTTT,CASSRDNEKLFF